The clone carrying this T cell receptor (beta chain) was picked up a small number of times. As yet, its antigen is unknown. The sample is drawn from a study of cytomegalovirus exposure and HLA in healthy donors. The study's findings and limits: The study had only CMV serostatus as immune exposure information.

The PCR ran on 60 Vbeta and 13 Jbeta primers. The repertoire was sequenced with immunoSEQ multiplex PCR; TCRdb's copy has only in-frame clones and lacks some. The data contain some 130,000 clones, about four fifths of them seen just once; the ten biggest clones take up 3.1%. This CDR3 has 14 residues. V dropped 6 bases and J dropped 4; count of bases not matched to a gene: 5. Germline lookup yields CDR1 WSHSY and CDR2 SAAADI. The material sequenced was PBMCs. The chain is built from TRBV10-2 and TRBJ1-3; 8 bases are a match to TRBD1. The receptor's source is a female donor in good health and CMV-seronegative. The CDR3 loop reads CASSRGLDGNTIYF. CDR3 bases: TGCGCCAGCAGCAGGGGGCTAGACGGAAACACCATATATTTT.